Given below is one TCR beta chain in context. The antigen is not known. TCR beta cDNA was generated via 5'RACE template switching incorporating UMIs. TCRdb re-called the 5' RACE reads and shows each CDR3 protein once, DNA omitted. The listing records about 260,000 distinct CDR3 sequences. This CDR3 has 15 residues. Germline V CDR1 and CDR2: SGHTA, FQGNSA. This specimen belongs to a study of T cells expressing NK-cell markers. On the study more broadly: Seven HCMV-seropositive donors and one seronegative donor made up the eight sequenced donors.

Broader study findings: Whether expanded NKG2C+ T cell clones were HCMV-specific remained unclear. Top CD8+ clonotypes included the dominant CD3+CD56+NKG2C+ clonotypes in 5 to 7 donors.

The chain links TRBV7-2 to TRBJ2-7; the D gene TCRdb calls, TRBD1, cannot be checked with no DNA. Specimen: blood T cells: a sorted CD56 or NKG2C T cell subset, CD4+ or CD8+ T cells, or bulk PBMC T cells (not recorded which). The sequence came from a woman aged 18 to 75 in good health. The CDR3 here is CASSITGTGWNEQYF.